This T cell receptor beta chain was identified during a study of T-cell memory formation after mild COVID-19. Study outcomes and limitations: Prior to infection, memory already included some responding clones, suggesting cross-reactive memory joined.

The CDR3 has 16 amino acids. Germline CDR1 SGHNT, CDR2 YENEEA. J gave up 11 bases and V 5 bases, and 11 bases lay outside the gene matches. With regard to this clonotype: As yet, its antigen is unknown.

TCRdb called the 5' RACE reads again in MiXCR, with one record for every CDR3 protein. Seen here are roughly 370,000 distinct CDR3 sequences, roughly 15% observed once, and the top ten hold around a fifth. V usage is TRBV11-3 and J usage is TRBJ2-1, with TRBD2 matching 14 bases. The sequenced material came from PBMCs or a T cell subset sorted from them (not recorded which). This receptor was obtained from a man younger than 35 who had mild COVID-19 (a few samples of this study predate the infection). Cell type and time point are not known. The CDR3 sequence: CASSRGLAGASFQQFF. As DNA, the CDR3 is TGTGCCAGCAGCAGGGGACTAGCGGGGGCCTCGTTCCAGCAGTTCTTC. Using reference TRBV11-3 and TRBJ2-1 for the parts outside the CDR3, the full variable domain is EAGVVQSPRYKIIEKKQPVAFWCNPISGHNTLYWYLQNLGQGPELLIRYENEEAVDDSQLPKDRFSAERLKGVDSTLKIQPAELGDSAVYLCASSRGLAGASFQQFFGPGTRLTVL.